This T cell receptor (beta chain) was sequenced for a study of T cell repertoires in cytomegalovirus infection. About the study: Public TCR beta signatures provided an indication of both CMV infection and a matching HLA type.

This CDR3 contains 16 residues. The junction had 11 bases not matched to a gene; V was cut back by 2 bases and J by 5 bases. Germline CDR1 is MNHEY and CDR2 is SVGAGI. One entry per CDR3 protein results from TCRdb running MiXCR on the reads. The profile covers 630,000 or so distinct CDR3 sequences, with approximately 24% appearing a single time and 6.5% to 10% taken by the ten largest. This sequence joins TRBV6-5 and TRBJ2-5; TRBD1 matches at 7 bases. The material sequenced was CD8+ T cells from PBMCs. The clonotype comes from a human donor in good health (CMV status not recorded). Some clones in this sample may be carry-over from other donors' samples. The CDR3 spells CASSYRGRGSWETQYF. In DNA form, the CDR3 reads TGTGCCAGCAGTTACAGGGGCAGGGGGTCGTGGGAGACCCAGTACTTC.